This T cell receptor (beta chain) appears in the sequencing data of a study of blood T cell repertoires in COVID-19. Background on the study: Samples representing acute and convalescent COVID-19 were sourced from the United States, Italy and Spain.

Participants were aged about 18 to 100 years from around 24 US areas. V was cut by 2 bases and J by 1 base, with 11 bases left in between. The CDR3 runs to 15 residues. The germline V gene encodes CDR1 MDHEN and CDR2 SYDVKM. Authors' methods: Estimation of nucleated cell counts relied on the amplification of reference gene primers. TCRdb's copy holds only in-frame clones and misses some; the assay was immunoSEQ multiplex PCR. That table furnishes V, J and clone size, whereas the DNA furnished D and trimming. The data hold more than 400,000 clones, with approximately 86% observed a single time. The sequencing sample was made of PBMCs or T cells enriched from blood (not recorded which). This sequence originates from a woman aged 18-29 years who had recovered from COVID-19. J is TRBJ1-1 and V is TRBV28; possible D gene TRBD1, 5 bases. CDR3 nucleotides: TGTGCCAGCAGTTTAGGGGCAACCGGGAACACTGAAGCTTTCTTT. Encoded protein: CASSLGATGNTEAFF.